This T cell receptor (beta chain) appears in the sequencing data of a study of blood T cells in healthy people across ages. Next came a second PCR, run for roughly 6 to 11 cycles, which used a sample-barcoded 5' primer along with a J-beta primer mix. TCRdb ran MiXCR on the 5' RACE reads and lists one entry per CDR3 protein. The sample has around 700,000 distinct CDR3 sequences, around a quarter seen once. Germline CDR1 reads MGHRA; CDR2 reads YSYEKL. Losses at the gene ends were 5 bases for V and 8 bases for J; bases not matched to a gene: 19. CDR3 length equals 18 residues. This clonotype was counted between two and nine times. The sample also formed part of further work on T cells of mothers and their children.

V is TRBV4-1 and J is TRBJ2-1, with 9 bases identical to TRBD1. This TCR was recovered from a boy younger than 18 in good health. Sequencing was carried out using blood. In nucleotides, the CDR3 is TGCGCCAGCAGCTGGACTCCGGGTCCGGGACAGGGATTTGATGAGCAGTTCTTC. This translates into CASSWTPGPGQGFDEQFF.